This T cell receptor (beta chain) is drawn from a study of blood T cell repertoires in COVID-19. Study-wide context: COVID-19 samples from acute and convalescent phases originated in the United States, Italy and Spain. From T cells, B-cell-depleted T cells, or PBMCs came the material, which was cDNA or gDNA.

Original data processing: By means of reference gene primer amplification, nucleated cell counts were estimated. Produced via immunoSEQ multiplex PCR; TCRdb's table is partial and in-frame only. V and J calls and clone size are those listed in that table; D and trimming were worked out from the DNA. The table includes approximately 330,000 clones, 70% to 90% detected once. The CDR3 runs 16 residues. V was shortened by 1 base and J by 0 bases, with 10 bases between the two germline ends. Germline loops: CDR1 SGHRS, CDR2 YFSETQ. The clonotype comes from a woman aged 45-59 years with active or convalescent COVID-19. The sequenced sample consisted of peripheral blood. The chain joins TRBV5-1 to TRBJ1-4; no reliable D call. For the CDR3, the DNA is TGCGCCAGCAGCTTGTCTCTAACTGCAACTAATGAAAAACTGTTTTTT. This encodes CASSLSLTATNEKLFF.